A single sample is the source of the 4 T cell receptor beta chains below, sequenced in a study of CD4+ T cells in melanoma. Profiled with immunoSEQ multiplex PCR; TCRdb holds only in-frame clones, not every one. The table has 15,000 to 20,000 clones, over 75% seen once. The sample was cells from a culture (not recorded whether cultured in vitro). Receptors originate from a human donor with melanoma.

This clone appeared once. CDR3 amino acids: CASSISSATNEKLFF. In nucleotides, the CDR3 is TGTGCCAGTAGTATCTCAAGTGCAACTAATGAAAAACTGTTTTTT. The chain joins TRBV19 to TRBJ1-4, with no clear D. From germline, CDR1 is LNHDA and CDR2 SQIVND (reference sequence). V dropped 3 bases and J dropped 0 bases, with 8 bases sitting between them. CDR3 length equals 15 residues.

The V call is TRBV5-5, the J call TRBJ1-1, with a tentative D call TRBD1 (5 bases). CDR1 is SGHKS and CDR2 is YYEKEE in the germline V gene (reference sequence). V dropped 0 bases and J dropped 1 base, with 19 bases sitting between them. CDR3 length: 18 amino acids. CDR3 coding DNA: TGTGCCAGCAGCTTGGGACCTCTAGTGGGGCAGACGAACACTGAAGCTTTCTTT. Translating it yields CASSLGPLVGQTNTEAFF.

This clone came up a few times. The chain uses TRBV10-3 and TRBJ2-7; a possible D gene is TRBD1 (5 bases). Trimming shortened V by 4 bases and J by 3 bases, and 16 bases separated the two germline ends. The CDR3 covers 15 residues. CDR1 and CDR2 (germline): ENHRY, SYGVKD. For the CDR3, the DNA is TGTGCCATCAGTGGTTCTTGGGGCCCTTACTACGAGCAGTACTTC. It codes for CAISGSWGPYYEQYF.

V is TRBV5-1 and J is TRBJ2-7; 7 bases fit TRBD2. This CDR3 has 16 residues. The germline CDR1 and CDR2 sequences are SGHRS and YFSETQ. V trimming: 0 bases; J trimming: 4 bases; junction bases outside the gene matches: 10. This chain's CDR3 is CASSLAPAGTTYEQYF. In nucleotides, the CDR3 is TGCGCCAGCAGCTTGGCACCAGCGGGGACCACTTACGAGCAGTACTTC. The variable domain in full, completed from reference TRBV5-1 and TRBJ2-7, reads KAGVTQTPRYLIKTRGQQVTLSCSPISGHRSVSWYQQTPGQGLQFLFEYFSETQRNKGNFPGRFSGRQFSNSRSEMNVSTLELGDSALYLCASSLAPAGTTYEQYFGPGTRLTVT.